These 10 T cell receptor beta chains originate from one sample sequenced in a study of CXCR3-negative and CXCR3-positive naive CD8 T cells. Which antigens these TCRs recognize remains unknown. Study-wide results and caveats: Researchers report that CXCR3-positive naive cells carry more hydrophobic TRB CDR3s than CXCR3-negative naive cells.

UMI-labeled 5' RACE TRB cDNA libraries were prepared from the cells. TCRdb derives one entry per CDR3 protein from the 5' RACE reads, leaving out DNA. The sample table includes over 95,000 distinct CDR3 sequences. The specimen was naive CXCR3+ CD8+ T cells from blood. Sample subset: CD45RO-CCR7+CD27+CD95- naive CD8+ T cells expressing CXCR3 (TNR3+). The receptors here all came from a human donor in good health. Some clones in this sample may be carry-over from other donors' samples.

The V gene is TRBV20-1, the J gene TRBJ2-1; TCRdb's D call, TRBD2, is unchecked because there is no DNA. This CDR3 spans 17 amino acids. Germline V CDR1 and CDR2: DFQATT, SNEGSKA (reference sequence). CDR3 residues: CSAGGTSGASSYNEQFF.

The chain carries TRBV5-4 and TRBJ2-7; TCRdb proposes TRBD1, but this gene call is untestable without DNA. This CDR3 region has 15 residues. Germline CDR1 and CDR2: SGHNT and YYREEE (reference sequence). CDR3 amino acids: CASSTHGSGSYEQYF.

This chain joins TRBV19 and TRBJ2-7; TCRdb gives TRBD1 as the D gene, but with no DNA this cannot be confirmed. The germline CDR1 and CDR2 sequences are LNHDA and SQIVND (reference sequence). This CDR3 region has 12 residues. The CDR3 here is CASGQGTYEQYF.

The chain combines TRBV4-1 with TRBJ1-1; TCRdb reports TRBD1, a call that lacks DNA to check it against. Germline CDR1 is MGHRA and CDR2 is YSYEKL. The CDR3 covers 15 residues. CDR3: CASSPLAALNTEAFF.

This chain links TRBV13 with TRBJ2-7. Per the germline V gene, CDR1 is PRHDT and CDR2 is FYEKMQ (reference sequence). The CDR3 totals 13 residues. This CDR3 is CASSLRTSYEQYF.

The chain combines TRBV19 with TRBJ2-5; lacking DNA, the TRBD1 call made by TCRdb goes unchecked. Germline CDR1 LNHDA, CDR2 SQIVND (reference sequence). The CDR3 loop spans 15 amino acids. The CDR3 region is CASSPRGQSQETQYF.

The rearrangement joins TRBV3-1 to TRBJ2-7. Germline loops: CDR1 LGHDT, CDR2 YNNKEL (reference sequence). The CDR3 covers 12 residues. The CDR3 here is CASGPDTYEQYF.

The chain uses TRBV12-3 or TRBV12-4 and TRBJ1-4. CDR3 size: 19 residues. The CDR3 spells CASTIGPSYYRDRNEKLFF.

The CDR3 protein is CASCLAGALYNEQFF. The chain links TRBV7-9 to TRBJ2-1; lacking DNA, the TRBD2 call made by TCRdb goes unchecked. Germline CDR1 is SEHNR and CDR2 is FQNEAQ (reference sequence). This CDR3 region has 15 residues.

This rearrangement joins TRBV15 to TRBJ2-1; the D call from TCRdb, TRBD2, cannot be confirmed without DNA. Per germline, CDR1 LNHNV and CDR2 YYDKDF (reference sequence). The CDR3 covers 14 residues. CDR3 residues: CATSRALVTNEQFF.